These 22 T cell receptor beta chains were all obtained from the same sample, sequenced in a study of technical replicates of blood from several donors. The data were produced by immunoSEQ multiplex PCR, yet TCRdb's version contains in-frame clones alone and is incomplete. The sample records roughly 79,000 clones, 75% to 90% being singletons. The sequencing sample was made of PBMCs. The receptors stem from a human donor in good health. Some clones in this sample may be carry-over from other donors' samples.

J is TRBJ1-2 and V is TRBV6-6; no reliable D call. The CDR3 spans 13 residues. Between the trimmed V and J ends, which lost 2 bases and 7 bases, there was a span of 11 bases. Germline V gene sequence: CDR1 MNHNY, CDR2 SVGAGI (reference sequence). The CDR3 loop is CASSYVGEGGYTF. DNA for the CDR3: TGTGCCAGCAGTTACGTAGGAGAGGGTGGCTACACCTTC.

The V gene is TRBV19, the J gene TRBJ2-6; maybe TRBD1 (6 bases). The length of the CDR3 is 15 residues. V was cut by 3 bases and J by 0 bases, with 6 bases left in between. The germline CDR1 and CDR2 sequences are LNHDA and SQIVND (reference sequence). The chain's CDR3 is CASSMTGSGANVLTF. Written as DNA, the CDR3 is TGTGCCAGTAGTATGACAGGCTCTGGGGCCAACGTCCTGACTTTC.

This rearrangement joins TRBV19 to TRBJ1-6; TRBD1 agrees at 7 bases. V lost 5 bases to trimming and J lost 5 bases; unmatched junction nucleotides: 6. Germline V CDR1 and CDR2: LNHDA, SQIVND (reference sequence). CDR3 size: 15 residues. CDR3 loop: CASSRGTEDNSPLHF. CDR3 bases: TGTGCCAGTAGTCGCGGGACAGAAGATAATTCACCCCTCCACTTT.

Only one count was recorded for this clone. The chain joins TRBV29-1 to TRBJ2-5, with TRBD2 matching 11 bases. Germline V gives CDR1 SQVTM, CDR2 ANQGSEA. J lost 1 base, V lost 4 bases, and 2 bases had no gene match. There are 14 residues in the CDR3. The CDR3 loop is CSVGLAGRQETQYF. CDR3 DNA: TGCAGCGTTGGACTAGCGGGACGCCAAGAGACCCAGTACTTC.

Only one count was recorded for this clone. The chain is built from TRBV7-6 and TRBJ2-7; D unresolved. V gave up 8 bases and J gave up 2 bases, with 10 bases separating them. The germline gives CDR1 SGHVS, CDR2 FNYEAQ. The length of the CDR3 is 12 residues. The CDR3 region has the DNA TGTGCCAGCCGTACATTCCCCTACGAGCAGTACTTC. Protein product: CASRTFPYEQYF.

The chain recombines TRBV7-2 with TRBJ2-5; 9 bases fit TRBD2. Per germline, CDR1 SGHTA and CDR2 FQGNSA. V shed 2 bases and J 7 bases; nucleotides not matched to a gene: 8. The CDR3 runs 15 residues. CDR3: CASSLNGGGGGTQYF. The DNA of the CDR3 is TGTGCCAGCAGCTTAAACGGCGGGGGGGGTGGGACCCAGTACTTC.

The V gene is TRBV5-5, the J gene TRBJ1-5; TRBD1 is a possible D gene (5 bases). V was shortened by 2 bases and J by 7 bases, with 10 bases between the two germline ends. CDR3 length: 13 amino acids. Germline V CDR1 and CDR2: SGHKS, YYEKEE (reference sequence). The CDR3 loop is CASSFLGGQPQHF. CDR3 DNA sequence: TGTGCCAGCAGCTTTCTCGGGGGACAGCCCCAGCATTTT.

The chain couples TRBV5-8 to TRBJ2-3, with 16 bases aligning to TRBD2. Trimming at V came to 4 bases and at J to 0 bases, leaving 11 bases not matched to a gene. The CDR3 covers 20 residues. Germline CDR1 is SGHTS and CDR2 is YDEGEE. CDR3 protein: CASSLPWGTSGGASTDTQYF. In nucleotides, the CDR3 is TGTGCCAGCAGCCTACCGTGGGGGACTAGCGGGGGGGCTAGCACAGATACGCAGTATTTT.

The rearrangement uses TRBV30 and TRBJ2-3, with 8 bases that match TRBD2. Looked up from germline, CDR1 is GTSNPN and CDR2 is SVGIG (reference sequence). With V trimmed by 0 bases and J by 5 bases, 10 bases remained unmatched. The CDR3 runs 16 residues. CDR3 loop: CAWSVLAGLAGDTQYF. In nucleotides, the CDR3 is TGTGCCTGGAGTGTATTAGCGGGGCTCGCTGGAGATACGCAGTATTTT.

The J gene is TRBJ1-5, the V gene TRBV4-3, with a possible D match to TRBD1 (5 bases). Germline V gives CDR1 LGHNA, CDR2 YSLEER. The CDR3 extends over 15 amino acids. V lost 0 bases and J 5 bases, leaving 11 bases between the germline ends. The CDR3 sequence is CASSQDRVGYQPQHF. In DNA form, the CDR3 reads TGCGCCAGCAGCCAAGACAGGGTGGGATATCAGCCCCAGCATTTT.

The V call is TRBV30, the J call TRBJ2-2, with 9 bases fitting TRBD1. J was trimmed by 0 bases and V by 2 bases; bases with no gene match: 10. The CDR3 length is 18 residues. From germline, CDR1 is GTSNPN and CDR2 SVGIG (reference sequence). CDR3 in DNA: TGTGCCTGGAGTTCATACTGGGACAGGGCCTCGAACACCGGGGAGCTGTTTTTT. As protein: CAWSSYWDRASNTGELFF. Variable domain in full (rest from reference TRBV30 and TRBJ2-2): SQTIHQWPATLVQPVGSPLSLECTVEGTSNPNLYWYRQAAGRGLQLLFYSVGIGQISSEVPQNLSASRPQDRQFILSSKKLLLSDSGFYLCAWSSYWDRASNTGELFFGEGSRLTVL.

The chain couples TRBV2 to TRBJ1-1; TRBD1 aligns across 7 bases. Germline V CDR1 and CDR2: SNHLY, FYNNEI. The CDR3 extends over 13 amino acids. J was trimmed by 2 bases and V by 6 bases; bases with no gene match: 3. The CDR3 coding sequence is TGTGCCAGCAGCACAGGGGTTAACACTGAAGCTTTCTTT. Protein sequence: CASSTGVNTEAFF.

V and J are TRBV6-1 and TRBJ2-2, with 9 bases matching TRBD2. Germline values: CDR1 MNHNS, CDR2 SASEGT. V shed 4 bases, J shed 4 bases, and the junction held 13 bases outside the gene matches. CDR3 length: 18 residues. The CDR3 spells CASSGTAGPSGTTGELFF. The CDR3 DNA reads as TGTGCCAGCAGTGGAACCGCGGGTCCTAGCGGGACCACCGGGGAGCTGTTTTTT.

The gene calls are TRBV19 and TRBJ2-1; TRBD2 agrees at 8 bases. Germline CDR1 LNHDA, CDR2 SQIVND (reference sequence). The CDR3 is 15 residues long. V gave up 7 bases and J gave up 1 base; unmatched junction bases: 6. CDR3 residues: CASNLAGNSYNEQFF. In nucleotides, the CDR3 is TGTGCCAGTAATCTAGCGGGCAATTCCTACAATGAGCAGTTCTTC. Based on the CDR3 plus reference TRBV19 and TRBJ2-1, the full variable domain is DGGITQSPKYLFRKEGQNVTLSCEQNLNHDAMYWYRQDPGQGLRLIYYSQIVNDFQKGDIAEGYSVSREKKESFPLTVTSAQKNPTAFYLCASNLAGNSYNEQFFGPGTRLTVL.

This sequence joins TRBV9 and TRBJ2-1, with 11 bases aligning to TRBD2. The CDR3 runs 15 residues. Germline V gene lookup returns CDR1 SGDLS and CDR2 YYNGEE. J gave up 5 bases and V 4 bases, and 5 bases lay outside the gene matches. CDR3 protein: CASSSSGREHNEQFF. In DNA, the CDR3 is TGTGCCAGCAGCAGTAGCGGGAGGGAACACAATGAGCAGTTCTTC.

The chain is built from TRBV4-2 and TRBJ2-7, with 13 nucleotides matching TRBD2. The V gene's germline CDR1 is LGHNA and CDR2 YNFKEQ. The CDR3 consists of 17 residues. With 0 bases clipped from V and 4 bases from J, the junction kept 6 bases outside the gene matches. CDR3 residues: CASSQDRTSGRGYEQYF. CDR3 in DNA: TGTGCCAGCAGCCAAGATAGGACTAGCGGGAGAGGGTACGAGCAGTACTTC.

The gene calls are TRBV5-6 and TRBJ1-4; no reliable D call. The germline V gene has CDR1 SGHDT and CDR2 YYEEEE. The CDR3 consists of 16 residues. Trimming stripped 0 bases from V and 15 bases from J, with 24 bases between. Here the CDR3 reads CASSLGPRQASGLVFF. DNA for the CDR3: TGTGCCAGCAGCTTGGGCCCCCGGCAGGCCTCGGGATTAGTGTTTTTT. The full variable domain, its missing parts supplied by reference TRBV5-6 and TRBJ1-4, is DAGVTQSPTHLIKTRGQQVTLRCSPKSGHDTVSWYQQALGQGPQFIFQYYEEEERQRGNFPDRFSGHQFPNYSSELNVNALLLGDSALYLCASSLGPRQASGLVFFGSGTQLSVL.

This rearrangement joins TRBV2 to TRBJ2-1; no reliable D call. The length of the CDR3 is 11 residues. Germline assignment: CDR1 SNHLY and CDR2 FYNNEI. Trimming removed 7 bases from V and 4 bases from J, with 5 bases in between. The CDR3 loop reads CASTGYNEQFF. The CDR3 nucleotides are TGTGCCAGCACGGGTTACAATGAGCAGTTCTTC.

The chain uses TRBV6-6 and TRBJ1-2, with 7 bases aligning to TRBD1. V was clipped by 0 bases and J by 3 bases; unmatched bases: 4. The CDR3 covers 15 residues. The V gene's germline CDR1 is MNHNY and CDR2 SVGAGI (reference sequence). The CDR3 DNA is TGTGCCAGCAGTTACTCGGGCAGGGGGGACTATGGCTACACCTTC. It encodes CASSYSGRGDYGYTF.

The genes are TRBV5-1 and TRBJ1-1; D is possibly TRBD1 (5 bases). V was clipped by 0 bases and J by 6 bases, with 12 bases between them. CDR1 SGHRS and CDR2 YFSETQ come from the germline V gene. The CDR3 extends over 14 amino acids. CDR3 residues: CASSLVRGKAEAFF. The DNA of the CDR3 is TGCGCCAGCAGCTTGGTCCGGGGGAAGGCTGAAGCTTTCTTT.

The chain joins TRBV6-1 to TRBJ2-5, with 9 bases that match TRBD1. The end of the DNA aligns better with TRBJ2-7, so the J call may be wrong. In germline, CDR1 is MNHNS, CDR2 SASEGT. The CDR3 runs 14 residues. The DNA of the CDR3 is TGTGCCAGCATTGGGACAGGGTTGCCCTACGAGCAGTACTTC. Translating gives CASIGTGLPYEQYF.

The V gene is TRBV27, the J gene TRBJ1-1, with TRBD1 identical over 9 bases. The CDR3 has 15 amino acids. The ends lost 6 bases at V and 2 bases at J; junction bases unmatched: 7. Germline CDR1 reads MNHEY; CDR2 reads SMNVEV (reference sequence). The CDR3 loop is CASRHGQGPNTEAFF. The CDR3, as DNA: TGTGCCAGCAGACACGGACAGGGGCCCAACACTGAAGCTTTCTTT.